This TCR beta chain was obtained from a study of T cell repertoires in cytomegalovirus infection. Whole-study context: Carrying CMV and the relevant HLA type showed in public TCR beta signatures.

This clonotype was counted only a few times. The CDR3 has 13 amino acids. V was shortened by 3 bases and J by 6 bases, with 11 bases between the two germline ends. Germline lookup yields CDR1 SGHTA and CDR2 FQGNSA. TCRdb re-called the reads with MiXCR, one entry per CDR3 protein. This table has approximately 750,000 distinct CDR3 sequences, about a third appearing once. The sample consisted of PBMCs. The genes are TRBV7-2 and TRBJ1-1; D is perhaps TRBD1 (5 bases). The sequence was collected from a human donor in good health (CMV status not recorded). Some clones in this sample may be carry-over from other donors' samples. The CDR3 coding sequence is TGTGCCAGCAGCTTCGGAGGGGCGTCTGAAGCTTTCTTT. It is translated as CASSFGGASEAFF.